The present T cell receptor (beta chain) was sequenced within a study of T cell responses to AZD1222 COVID-19 vaccine. Study details: Pooled samples include second doses given at about 4 or 12 weeks. General study results and limits: Dominant at 160-218 and 743-854, vaccine-associated CD4 TCRs also spanned spike. Variant regions that are unmutated are reportedly the target of nearly half of spike-specific TCRs.

V trimming: 8 bases; J trimming: 7 bases; junction bases outside the gene matches: 12. Per germline, CDR1 MGHRA and CDR2 YSYEKL. The CDR3 sequence is 15 residues long. Libraries were prepared by immunoSEQ multiplex PCR; TCRdb keeps only in-frame clonotypes and omits some of them. The profile shows fewer than 150,000 clones, about 86% of them singletons. With regard to this clone: Its specificity is unknown.

The specimen was peripheral blood, collected on day 0 of AZD1222 vaccination. The chain has TRBV4-1 and TRBJ1-2; 11 bases fit TRBD1. This sequence originates from an adult in good health. As DNA, the CDR3 is TGCGCCAGCCGACTTTATAGCGGGACAGGGGGTGGCTACACCTTC. Translated: CASRLYSGTGGGYTF.